These 14 T cell receptor beta chains were all obtained from the same sample, sequenced in a study of blood T cell repertoires in COVID-19. TCRdb's table, derived via immunoSEQ multiplex PCR, lists solely in-frame clones and lacks some. In the table there are about 210,000 clones, 81% of which are singletons. Sequenced sample: PBMCs or T cells enriched from blood (not recorded which). Receptors were obtained from a woman in her forties or fifties with acute COVID-19.

The chain uses TRBV5-1 and TRBJ2-3; 7 positions match TRBD2. The CDR3 contains 15 residues. The V and J ends lost 6 bases and 3 bases, in that order; junction bases with no gene match: 10. Germline CDR1 SGHRS, CDR2 YFSETQ. The CDR3 DNA follows: TGCGCCAGCACCCCACCAAGCGGGGTAACAGATACGCAGTATTTT. This translates into CASTPPSGVTDTQYF.

Comment on this clone: The junction and the germline gene differ at one end; a read error may be behind it. The V and J genes are TRBV30 and TRBJ1-4; D remains ambiguous. The germline V gene has CDR1 GTSNPN and CDR2 SVGIG (reference sequence). The length of the CDR3 is 13 residues. Here the CDR3 reads CAWSESTSEKLFF. The CDR3 nucleotides read TGTGCCTGGAGTGAGAGTACTAGTGAAAAACTGTTTTTT.

The sample holds one count of this clone. The rearrangement uses TRBV24-1 and TRBJ2-3, with TRBD2 identical over 14 bases. The CDR3 spans 18 residues. V was clipped by 3 bases and J by 0 bases; unmatched bases: 4. Germline values: CDR1 KGHDR, CDR2 SFDVKD. The CDR3 reads CATSDMGLAGVSTDTQYF. The CDR3 DNA sequence: TGTGCCACCAGTGATATGGGACTAGCGGGAGTCAGCACAGATACGCAGTATTTT.

The chain has TRBV9 and TRBJ2-2; TRBD2 is a possible D gene (5 bases). Per germline, CDR1 SGDLS and CDR2 YYNGEE. The CDR3 is 11 amino acids. V shed 4 bases and J shed 7 bases, with 5 bases lying between them. The CDR3, as DNA: TGTGCCAGCAGCAGCGGCGGGGAGCTGTTTTTT. Its protein product is CASSSGGELFF.

The gene calls are TRBV28 and TRBJ1-4; 10 bases map to TRBD1. Germline assignment: CDR1 MDHEN and CDR2 SYDVKM. The trim removed 7 bases at V and 8 bases at J, leaving 10 bases unmatched. The CDR3 has 15 residues. CDR3 sequence (DNA): TGTGCCAGCACCACACCGGGACAGGGGCACGAAAAACTGTTTTTT. It encodes CASTTPGQGHEKLFF.

The rearrangement joins TRBV4-1 to TRBJ2-7, with 8 bases that match TRBD1. The CDR3 runs to 18 residues. Trimming took 0 bases from V and 2 from J; bases not matched to a gene: 12. Germline V gene sequence: CDR1 MGHRA, CDR2 YSYEKL. The CDR3 sequence is CASSQDLSGGRRPYEQYF. Here the CDR3 DNA reads TGCGCCAGCAGCCAAGATCTCTCAGGGGGCAGGAGACCCTACGAGCAGTACTTC.

The chain employs TRBV2 and TRBJ1-3; D unclear. Deletions cut 11 bases from V and 0 bases from J, with 11 bases between. The CDR3 extends over 13 amino acids. Germline V gene lookup returns CDR1 SNHLY and CDR2 FYNNEI. CDR3 region: CASTVDSGNTIYF. CDR3 in DNA: TGTGCCTCCACGGTTGACTCTGGAAACACCATATATTTT. The full variable domain, in which reference TRBV2 and TRBJ1-3 provide the parts outside the CDR3, is EPEVTQTPSHQVTQMGQEVILRCVPISNHLYFYWYRQILGQKVEFLVSFYNNEISEKSEIFDDQFSVERPDGSNFTLKIRSTKLEDSAMYFCASTVDSGNTIYFGEGSWLTVV.

This clone was seen only once. The chain uses TRBV12-3 or TRBV12-4 and TRBJ1-5; TRBD1 is a possible D gene (6 bases). This CDR3 has 13 amino acids. Trimming took 5 bases from V and 1 from J, leaving 6 bases between them. CDR3 in DNA: TGTGCCAGCAGTGGACAGAGCAATCAGCCCCAGCATTTT. This gives the protein CASSGQSNQPQHF.

The V call is TRBV6-2 or TRBV6-3, the J call TRBJ2-1, with 8 bases matching TRBD2. The junction had 25 bases not matched to a gene; V was cut back by 5 bases and J by 7 bases. CDR1 MNHEY and CDR2 SVGEGT come from the germline V gene. The CDR3 length is 20 residues. CDR3 coding DNA: TGTGCCAGCAGTACCCGCCGTCTCGACACTGGCGGGGGGAGGGAAAATGAGCAGTTCTTC. It codes for CASSTRRLDTGGGRENEQFF.

V gene TRBV7-8 combines with J gene TRBJ1-4; 9 positions match TRBD1. CDR1 SGHVS and CDR2 FQNEAQ come from the germline V gene. With V trimmed by 2 bases and J by 6 bases, 1 base remained unmatched. The CDR3 covers 14 residues. Written as DNA, the CDR3 is TGTGCCAGCAGCTTAAGGGACAGGGATGAAAAACTGTTTTTT. This gives the protein CASSLRDRDEKLFF.

This chain connects TRBV2 to TRBJ1-2; 9 bases line up with TRBD1. Looked up from germline, CDR1 is SNHLY and CDR2 is FYNNEI. V shed 5 bases and J 8 bases; nucleotides not matched to a gene: 12. The CDR3 contains 15 residues. The CDR3 spells CASSLIAGQGTGYTF. The CDR3 coding sequence is TGTGCCAGCAGTCTCATCGCCGGACAGGGGACGGGCTACACCTTC.

This clone has at least ten counts. The CDR3 DNA reads TGTGCCAGCAGTTGGTTAGCGGGACAAACAGATACGCAGTATTTT. It codes for CASSWLAGQTDTQYF. V usage is TRBV5-4 and J usage is TRBJ2-3, with 8 bases identical to TRBD2. The J segment lost 3 bases and the V segment lost 5 bases, leaving 8 bases of the junction unmatched. This CDR3 has 15 residues. CDR1 and CDR2 from the germline V gene are SGHNT and YYREEE (reference sequence).

V usage is TRBV9 and J usage is TRBJ2-6; 9 bases fit TRBD2. CDR3 size: 18 residues. Germline loops: CDR1 SGDLS, CDR2 YYNGEE. Trimming took 0 bases from V and 1 from J; bases not matched to a gene: 5. The CDR3 is CASSVGSGGPSGANVLTF. CDR3 bases: TGTGCCAGCAGCGTAGGTAGCGGGGGCCCTTCTGGGGCCAACGTCCTGACTTTC.

V and J are TRBV5-6 and TRBJ2-3; TRBD2 is a possible D gene (5 bases). The germline CDR1 and CDR2 sequences are SGHDT and YYEEEE. There are 13 residues in the CDR3. V lost 5 bases and J 6 bases, leaving 13 bases between the germline ends. The CDR3 region is CASRRRLLDTQYF. CDR3 in DNA: TGTGCCAGCAGGCGAAGACTACTCGATACGCAGTATTTT.